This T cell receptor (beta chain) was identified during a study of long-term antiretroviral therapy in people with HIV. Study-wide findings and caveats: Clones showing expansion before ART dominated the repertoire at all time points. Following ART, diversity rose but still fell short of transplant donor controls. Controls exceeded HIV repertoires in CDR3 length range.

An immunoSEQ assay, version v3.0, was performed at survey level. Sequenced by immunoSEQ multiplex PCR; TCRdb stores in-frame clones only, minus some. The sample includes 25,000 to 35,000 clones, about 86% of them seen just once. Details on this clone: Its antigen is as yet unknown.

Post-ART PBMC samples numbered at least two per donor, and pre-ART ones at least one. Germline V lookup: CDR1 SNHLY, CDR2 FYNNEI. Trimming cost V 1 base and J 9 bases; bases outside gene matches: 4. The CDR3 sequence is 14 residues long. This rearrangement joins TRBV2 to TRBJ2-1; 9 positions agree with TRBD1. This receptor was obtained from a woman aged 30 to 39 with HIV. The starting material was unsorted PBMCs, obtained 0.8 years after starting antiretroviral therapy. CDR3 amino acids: CASSEEGQGREQFF. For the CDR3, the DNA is TGTGCCAGCAGTGAAGAGGGACAGGGTCGTGAGCAGTTCTTC.